This T cell receptor (beta chain) stems from a study of T cells in Graves' hyperthyroidism and ophthalmopathy. General study findings and limits: Before onset, ophthalmopathy was predicted by the model a median 6.5 months earlier.

Amplified regions were TCR beta CDR3 sequences from RNA transcripts. An initial round of RT-PCR targeting the TCR CDR3 relied on the HTBI primer set. MiXCR, run by TCRdb on the multiplex PCR reads, gives a single entry per CDR3 protein. The data hold about 270,000 distinct CDR3 sequences, with roughly 15% observed a single time. Pregnant or lactating patients were excluded, as were those with uncontrolled infection or other autoimmune disease. Cells are PBMCs isolated from around 9.4 ml of fresh blood. This clonotype was detected many times. What it binds is not known. Sequences were obtained from blood. The sequence derives from a woman aged 50 to 60 with Graves' hyperthyroidism that later progressed to Graves' ophthalmopathy.

The CDR3 sequence: CAWSVLVRDGIGELFF. CDR3 in DNA: TGTGCCTGGAGTGTTTTGGTGCGGGACGGCATCGGGGAGCTGTTTTTT. This chain links TRBV30 with TRBJ2-2, with D possibly TRBD2 on 6 matching bases. The CDR3 runs 16 residues. V lost 0 bases, J lost 7 bases, and 18 bases lay in between. The germline gives CDR1 GTSNPN, CDR2 SVGIG (reference sequence).